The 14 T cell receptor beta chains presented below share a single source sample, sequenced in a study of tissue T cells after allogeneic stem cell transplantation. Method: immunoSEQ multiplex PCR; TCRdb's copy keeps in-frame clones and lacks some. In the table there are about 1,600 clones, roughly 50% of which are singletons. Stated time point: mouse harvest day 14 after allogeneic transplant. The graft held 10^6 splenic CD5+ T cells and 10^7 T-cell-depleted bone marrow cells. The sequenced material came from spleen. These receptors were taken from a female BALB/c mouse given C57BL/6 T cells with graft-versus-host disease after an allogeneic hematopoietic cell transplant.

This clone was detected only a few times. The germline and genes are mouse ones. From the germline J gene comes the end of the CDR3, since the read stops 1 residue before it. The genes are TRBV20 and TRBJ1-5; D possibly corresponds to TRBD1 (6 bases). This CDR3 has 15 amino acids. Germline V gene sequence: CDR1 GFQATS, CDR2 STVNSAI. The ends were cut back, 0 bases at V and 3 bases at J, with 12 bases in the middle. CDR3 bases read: TGTGGTGCTAGGGAACGACAAGGGGGCAACCAGGCTCCGCTT. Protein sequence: CGARERQGGNQAPL. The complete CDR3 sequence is CGARERQGGNQAPLF.

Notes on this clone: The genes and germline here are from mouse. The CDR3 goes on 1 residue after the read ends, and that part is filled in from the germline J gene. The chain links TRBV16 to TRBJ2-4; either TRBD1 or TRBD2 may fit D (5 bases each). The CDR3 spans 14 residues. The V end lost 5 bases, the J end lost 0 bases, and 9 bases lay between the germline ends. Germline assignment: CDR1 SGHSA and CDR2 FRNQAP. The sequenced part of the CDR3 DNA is TGTGCAAGCAGCCCCGGGACGAGTCAAAACACCTTGTAC. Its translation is CASSPGTSQNTLY. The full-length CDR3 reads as CASSPGTSQNTLYF.

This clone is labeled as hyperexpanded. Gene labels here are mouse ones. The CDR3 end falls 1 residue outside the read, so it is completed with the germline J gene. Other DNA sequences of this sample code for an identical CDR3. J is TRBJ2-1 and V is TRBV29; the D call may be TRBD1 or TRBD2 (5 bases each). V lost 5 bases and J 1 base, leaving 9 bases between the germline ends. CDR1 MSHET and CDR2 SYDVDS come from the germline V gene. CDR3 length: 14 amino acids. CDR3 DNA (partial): TGTGCTAGCAGTCCGGGACGGAACTATGCTGAGCAGTTC. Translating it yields CASSPGRNYAEQF. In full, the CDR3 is CASSPGRNYAEQFF.

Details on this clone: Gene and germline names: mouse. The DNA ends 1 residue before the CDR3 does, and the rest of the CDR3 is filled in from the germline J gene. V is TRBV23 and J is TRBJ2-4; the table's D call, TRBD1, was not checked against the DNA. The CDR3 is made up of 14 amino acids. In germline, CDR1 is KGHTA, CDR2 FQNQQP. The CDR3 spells CSSSYRVSQNTLYF. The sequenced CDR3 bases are TGCTCCAGCAGTTACAGGGTTAGTCAAAACACCTTGTAC.

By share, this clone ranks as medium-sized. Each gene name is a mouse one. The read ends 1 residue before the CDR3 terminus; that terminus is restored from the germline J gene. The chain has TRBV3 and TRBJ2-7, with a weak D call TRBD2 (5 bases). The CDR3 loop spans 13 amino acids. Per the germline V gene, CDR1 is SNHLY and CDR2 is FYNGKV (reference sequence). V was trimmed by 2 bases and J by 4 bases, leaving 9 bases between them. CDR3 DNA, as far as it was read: TGTGCCAGCAGCTTATTGGCTGGGTATGAACAGTAC. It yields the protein CASSLLAGYEQY. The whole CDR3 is CASSLLAGYEQYF.

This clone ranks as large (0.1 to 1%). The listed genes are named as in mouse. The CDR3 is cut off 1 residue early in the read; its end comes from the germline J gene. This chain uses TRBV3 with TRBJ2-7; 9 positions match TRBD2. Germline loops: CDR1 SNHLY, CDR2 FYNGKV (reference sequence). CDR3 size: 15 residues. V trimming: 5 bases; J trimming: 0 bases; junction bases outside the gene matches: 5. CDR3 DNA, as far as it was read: TGTGCCAGCAGCCTGACTGGGGGAAGCTCCTATGAACAGTAC. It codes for CASSLTGGSSYEQY. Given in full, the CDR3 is CASSLTGGSSYEQYF. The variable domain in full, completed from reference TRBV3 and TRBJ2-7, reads GPKVLQIPSHQIIDMGQMVTLNCDPVSNHLYFYWYKQILGQQMEFLVNFYNGKVMEKSKLFKDQFSVERPDGSYFTLKIQPTALEDSAVYFCASSLTGGSSYEQYFGPGTRLTVL.

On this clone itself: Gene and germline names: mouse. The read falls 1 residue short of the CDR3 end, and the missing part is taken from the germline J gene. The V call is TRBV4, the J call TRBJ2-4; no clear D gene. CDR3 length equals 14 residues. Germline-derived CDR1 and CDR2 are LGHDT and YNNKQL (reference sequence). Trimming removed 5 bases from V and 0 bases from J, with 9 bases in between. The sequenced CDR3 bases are TGTGCCAGCAGCCCCGTTCCTAGTCAAAACACCTTGTAC. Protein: CASSPVPSQNTLY. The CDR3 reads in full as CASSPVPSQNTLYF.

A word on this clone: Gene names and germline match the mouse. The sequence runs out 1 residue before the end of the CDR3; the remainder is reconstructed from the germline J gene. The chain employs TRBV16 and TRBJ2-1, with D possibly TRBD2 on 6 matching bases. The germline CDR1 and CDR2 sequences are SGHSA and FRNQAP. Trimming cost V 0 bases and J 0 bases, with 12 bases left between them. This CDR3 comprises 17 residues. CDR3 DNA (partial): TGTGCAAGCAGCTTAGATATGTGGGGGTCTAACTATGCTGAGCAGTTC. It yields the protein CASSLDMWGSNYAEQF. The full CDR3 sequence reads CASSLDMWGSNYAEQFF. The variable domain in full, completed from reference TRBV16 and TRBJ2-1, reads NAGVIQTPRHKVTGKGQEATLWCEPISGHSAVFWYRQTIVQGLEFLTYFRNQAPIDDSGMPKERFSAQMPNQSHSTLKIQSTQPQDSAVYLCASSLDMWGSNYAEQFFGPGTRLTVL.

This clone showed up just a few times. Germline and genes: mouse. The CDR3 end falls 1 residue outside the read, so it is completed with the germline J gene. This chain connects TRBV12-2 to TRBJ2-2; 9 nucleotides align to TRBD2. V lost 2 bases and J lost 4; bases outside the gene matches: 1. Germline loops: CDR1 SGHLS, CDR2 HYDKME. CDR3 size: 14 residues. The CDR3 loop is CASSPGLGTGQLYF. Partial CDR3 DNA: TGTGCCAGCTCTCCGGGACTGGGCACCGGGCAGCTCTAC.

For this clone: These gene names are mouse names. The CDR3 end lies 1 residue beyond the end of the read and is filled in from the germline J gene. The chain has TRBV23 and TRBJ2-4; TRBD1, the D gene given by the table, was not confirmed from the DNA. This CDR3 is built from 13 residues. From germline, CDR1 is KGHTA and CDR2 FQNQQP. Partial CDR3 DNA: TGCTCCAGCAGTCAAGTAGGGGAAAACACCTTGTAC. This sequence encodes CSSSQVGENTLY. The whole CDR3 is CSSSQVGENTLYF.

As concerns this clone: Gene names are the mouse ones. The CDR3 is CASNFTGGNQAPLF. Partial CDR3 DNA: TGTGCCAGCAATTTTACAGGGGGGAACCAGGCTCCGCTT. The J gene is TRBJ1-5, the V gene TRBV15; 8 bases map to TRBD1. The CDR3 goes on 1 residue after the read ends, and that part is filled in from the germline J gene. The V and J ends lost 7 bases and 4 bases, in that order; junction bases with no gene match: 6. Per the germline V gene, CDR1 is SGHND and CDR2 is FRSKSL. The CDR3 length is 14 residues. The full variable domain, rest sourced from reference TRBV15 and TRBJ1-5, is DAGVTQTPRHEVAEKGQTIILKCEPVSGHNDLFWYRQTKIQGLELLSYFRSKSLMEDGGAFKDRFKAEMLNSSFSTLKIQPTEPKDSAVYLCASNFTGGNQAPLFGEGTRLSVL.

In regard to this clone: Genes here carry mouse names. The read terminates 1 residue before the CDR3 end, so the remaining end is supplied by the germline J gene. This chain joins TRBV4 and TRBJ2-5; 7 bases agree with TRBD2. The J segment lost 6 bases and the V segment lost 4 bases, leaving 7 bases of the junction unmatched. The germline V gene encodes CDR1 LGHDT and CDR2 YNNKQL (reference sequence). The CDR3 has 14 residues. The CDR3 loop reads CASSSTGEGDTQYF. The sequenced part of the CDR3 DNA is TGTGCCAGCAGCTCTACTGGGGAGGGGGACACCCAGTAC. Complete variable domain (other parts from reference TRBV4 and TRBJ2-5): ETAVFQTPNYHVTQVGNEVSFNCKQTLGHDTMYWYKQDSKKLLKIMFSYNNKQLIVNETVPRRFSPQSSDKAHLNLRIKSVEPEDSAVYLCASSSTGEGDTQYFGPGTRLLVL.

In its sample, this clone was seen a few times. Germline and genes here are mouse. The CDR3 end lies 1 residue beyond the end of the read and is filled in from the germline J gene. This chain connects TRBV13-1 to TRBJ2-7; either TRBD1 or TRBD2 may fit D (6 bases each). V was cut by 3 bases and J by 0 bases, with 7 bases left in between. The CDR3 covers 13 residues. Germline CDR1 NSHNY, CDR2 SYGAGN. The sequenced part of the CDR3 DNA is TGTGCCAGCAGTGGGGGGCTCTCCTATGAACAGTAC. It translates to CASSGGLSYEQY. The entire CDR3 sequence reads CASSGGLSYEQYF.

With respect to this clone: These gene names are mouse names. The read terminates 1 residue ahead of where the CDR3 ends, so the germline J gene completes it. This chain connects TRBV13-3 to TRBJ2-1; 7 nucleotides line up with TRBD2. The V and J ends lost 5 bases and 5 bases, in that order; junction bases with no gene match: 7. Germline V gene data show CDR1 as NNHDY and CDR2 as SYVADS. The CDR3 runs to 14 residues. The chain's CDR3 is CASRDGGGNAEQFF. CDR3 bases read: TGTGCCAGCAGGGACGGGGGGGGGAATGCTGAGCAGTTC.